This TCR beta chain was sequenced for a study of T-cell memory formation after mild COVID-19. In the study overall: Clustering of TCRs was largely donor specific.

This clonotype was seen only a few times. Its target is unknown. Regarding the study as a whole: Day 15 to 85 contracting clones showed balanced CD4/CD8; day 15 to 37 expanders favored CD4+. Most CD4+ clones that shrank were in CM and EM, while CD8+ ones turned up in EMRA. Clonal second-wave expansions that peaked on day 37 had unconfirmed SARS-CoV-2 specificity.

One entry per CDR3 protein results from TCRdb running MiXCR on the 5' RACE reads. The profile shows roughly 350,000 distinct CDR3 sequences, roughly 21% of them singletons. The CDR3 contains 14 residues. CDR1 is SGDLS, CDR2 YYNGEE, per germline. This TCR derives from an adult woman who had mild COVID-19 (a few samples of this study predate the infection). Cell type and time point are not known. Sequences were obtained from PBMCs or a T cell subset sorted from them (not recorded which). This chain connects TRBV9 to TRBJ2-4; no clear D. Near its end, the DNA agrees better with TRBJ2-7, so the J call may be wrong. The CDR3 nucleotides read TGTGCCAGCAGCGTAGGTTTGAACGGCCTCGAGCAGTACTTC. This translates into CASSVGLNGLEQYF.